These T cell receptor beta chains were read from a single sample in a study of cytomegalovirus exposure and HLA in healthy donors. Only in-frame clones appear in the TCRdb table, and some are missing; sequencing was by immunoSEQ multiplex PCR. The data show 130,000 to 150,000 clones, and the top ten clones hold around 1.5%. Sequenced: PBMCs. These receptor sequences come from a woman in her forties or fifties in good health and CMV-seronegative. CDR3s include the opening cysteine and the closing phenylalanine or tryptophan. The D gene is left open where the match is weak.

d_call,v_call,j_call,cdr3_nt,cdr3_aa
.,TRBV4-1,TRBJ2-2,TGCGCCAGCAGCCAAGATAGAACCACCGGGGAGCTGTTTTTT,CASSQDRTTGELFF
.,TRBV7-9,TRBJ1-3,TGTGCCAGCAGCTTAACCGGGGGGCGAAATACTGGAAACACCATATATTTT,CASSLTGGRNTGNTIYF
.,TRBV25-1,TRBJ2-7,TGTGCCAGCAGTGAATCCAGGGGAGTCTACGAGCAGTACTTC,CASSESRGVYEQYF
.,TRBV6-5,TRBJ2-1,TGTGCCAGTTCGGGGGGCTTCCACTACAATGAGCAGTTCTTC,CASSGGFHYNEQFF
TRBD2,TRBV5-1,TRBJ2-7,TGCGCCAGCAGCTTGGTACCTAGCGGAAATTACGAGCAGTACTTC,CASSLVPSGNYEQYF
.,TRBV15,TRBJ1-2,TGTGCCACCAGCTCCCGGTTTTACTATGGCTACACCTTC,CATSSRFYYGYTF
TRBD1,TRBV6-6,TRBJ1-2,TGTGCCAGCAGTTACGCCCCTAGGGACAGAGCTGGCTACACCTTC,CASSYAPRDRAGYTF
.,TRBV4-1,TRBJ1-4,TGCGCCAGCAGCCCTCTGACTGGGGGGGGCAGCGAAAAACTGTTTTTT,CASSPLTGGGSEKLFF
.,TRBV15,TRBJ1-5,TGTGCCACCAGCTCCCCCCGGCAGCCCCAGCATTTT,CATSSPRQPQHF
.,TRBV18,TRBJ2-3,TGTGCCAGCTCACCCCGGGACTCGTCCGGGGATACGCAGTATTTT,CASSPRDSSGDTQYF
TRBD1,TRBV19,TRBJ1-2,TGTGCCAGTAGTAGGACCGGACAGGGGGTGAACTATGGCTACACCTTC,CASSRTGQGVNYGYTF
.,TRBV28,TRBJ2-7,TGTGCCAGCAGTTTATCCCCAGGACTCTACGAGCAGTACTTC,CASSLSPGLYEQYF
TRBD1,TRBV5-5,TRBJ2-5,TGTGCCAGCAGCTCCCAGGGGGCCCAAGAGACCCAGTACTTC,CASSSQGAQETQYF
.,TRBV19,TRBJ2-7,TGTGCCAGTACCAAGGGTGCAGGGTCCTACGAGCAGTACTTC,CASTKGAGSYEQYF
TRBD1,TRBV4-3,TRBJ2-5,TGCGCCAGCAGCCAAGATTTAGGAAGGGGGACAGGGTGGGAAGAGACCCAGTACTTC,CASSQDLGRGTGWEETQYF
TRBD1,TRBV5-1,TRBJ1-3,TGCGCCAGCAGCTTCGAGTGGACAGGGGGCTCTGGAAACACCATATATTTT,CASSFEWTGGSGNTIYF
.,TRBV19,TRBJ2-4,TGTGCCAGTAGTATCTCGATTATGGCCCTAGCCAAAAACATTCAGTACTTC,CASSISIMALAKNIQYF
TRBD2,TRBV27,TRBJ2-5,TGTGCCAGCAGCCGGCTCCCTGGACTAGCGGGAGGGCCAGCAGCCATATGGGAGGAGACCCAGTACTTC,CASSRLPGLAGGPAAIWEETQYF